Below, one TCR beta chain is given with its context. Participant age was about 18 to 95 years, and participants resided in 24 US areas. Cohort assignment relied on participant-reported clinical history. These data belong to a study of blood T cell repertoires in COVID-19. Across the whole study: T cells, B-cell-depleted T cells, or PBMCs supplied cDNA or gDNA.

This CDR3 comprises 15 residues. Per germline, CDR1 SGHAT and CDR2 FQNNGV. Losses at the gene ends were 5 bases for V and 0 bases for J; bases not matched to a gene: 6. Generated by immunoSEQ multiplex PCR, the TCRdb table keeps only in-frame clones and is missing some. The data show some 210,000 clones, about four fifths seen once. V gene TRBV11-2 combines with J gene TRBJ2-5, with 7 nucleotides matching TRBD1. Material for sequencing was PBMCs or T cells enriched from blood (not recorded which). The TCR comes from a woman aged 50 to 60 with acute COVID-19. CDR3 in amino acids: CASSLNRGHQETQYF. Written as DNA, the CDR3 is TGTGCCAGCAGCCTGAACAGGGGTCACCAAGAGACCCAGTACTTC.